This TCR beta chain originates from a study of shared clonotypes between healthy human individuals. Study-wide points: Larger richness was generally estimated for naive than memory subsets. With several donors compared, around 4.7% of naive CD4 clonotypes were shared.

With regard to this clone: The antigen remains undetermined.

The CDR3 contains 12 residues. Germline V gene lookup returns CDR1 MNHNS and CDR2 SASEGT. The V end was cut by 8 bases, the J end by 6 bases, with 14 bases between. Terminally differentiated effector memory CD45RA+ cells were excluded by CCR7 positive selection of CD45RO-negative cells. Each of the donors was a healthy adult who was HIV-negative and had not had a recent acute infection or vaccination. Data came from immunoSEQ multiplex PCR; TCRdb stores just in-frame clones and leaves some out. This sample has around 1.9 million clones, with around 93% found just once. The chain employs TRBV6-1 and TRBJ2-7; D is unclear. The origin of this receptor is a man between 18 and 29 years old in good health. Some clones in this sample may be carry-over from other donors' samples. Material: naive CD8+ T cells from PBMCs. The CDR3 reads CASGWSGLEQYF. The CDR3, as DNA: TGTGCCAGCGGGTGGTCTGGGCTCGAGCAGTACTTC.